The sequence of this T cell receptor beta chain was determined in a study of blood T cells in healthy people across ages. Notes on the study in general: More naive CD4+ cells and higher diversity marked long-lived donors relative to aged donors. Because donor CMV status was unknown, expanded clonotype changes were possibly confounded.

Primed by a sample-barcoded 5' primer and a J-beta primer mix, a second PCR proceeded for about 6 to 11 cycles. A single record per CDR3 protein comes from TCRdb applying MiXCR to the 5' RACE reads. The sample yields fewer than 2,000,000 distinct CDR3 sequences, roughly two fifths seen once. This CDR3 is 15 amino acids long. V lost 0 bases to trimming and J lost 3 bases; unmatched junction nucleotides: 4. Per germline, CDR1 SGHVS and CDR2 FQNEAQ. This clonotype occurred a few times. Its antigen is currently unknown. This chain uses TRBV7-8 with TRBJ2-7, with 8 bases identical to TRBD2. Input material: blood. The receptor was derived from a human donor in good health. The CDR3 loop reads CASSLALAGRYEQYF. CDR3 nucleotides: TGTGCCAGCAGCTTAGCCCTAGCGGGCCGCTACGAGCAGTACTTC. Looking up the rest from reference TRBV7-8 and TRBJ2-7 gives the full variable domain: GAGVSQSPRYKVAKRGQDVALRCDPISGHVSLFWYQQALGQGPEFLTYFQNEAQLDKSGLPSDRFFAERPEGSVSTLKIQRTQQEDSAVYLCASSLALAGRYEQYFGPGTRLTVT.